The present T cell receptor (beta chain) was sequenced within a study of a mutant IDH1 vaccine in newly diagnosed glioma. Turning to the study itself: First vaccine doses came 4-6 weeks after radiotherapy alone, or with temozolomide cycles. Treated patients had a mean age of about 44 years and an approximately 60% male, 37.5% female split.

Some clones are missing from TCRdb's copy, which holds only in-frame ones; the method was immunoSEQ multiplex PCR. Counted here are 23,000 or so clones, 77% occurring once; the ten biggest clones make up about 9.4%. This sample's time point: week 5, during vaccination. What each vaccine dose contained was 300 ug of mutant IDH1 20-mer peptide, accompanied by topical imiquimod. Each of the donors came in with new WHO grade 3 or 4 astrocytomas that were IDH1-mutant and ATRX-lost. As regards this clone: Antigen unknown.

The germline V gene encodes CDR1 MNHEY and CDR2 SVGAGI. Trimming cost V 8 bases and J 0 bases, with 14 bases left between them. The CDR3 consists of 15 residues. Study results and caveats: Researchers report vaccine-induced immune responses in about 93% of patients.

This chain links TRBV6-5 with TRBJ2-1; no clear D gene. The sequences come from PBMCs, collected from a glioma patient whose treatment included an IDH1 peptide vaccine. The receptor was isolated from a man in his forties with glioma. The CDR3 loop is CASSKFTGSYNEQFF. CDR3 sequence (DNA): TGTGCCAGCTCCAAGTTTACTGGCTCCTACAATGAGCAGTTCTTC.